Here is one T cell receptor (beta chain) with its context. What it binds is not known. Using RNA transcripts as the source, TCR beta CDR3 regions were amplified. First-round RT-PCR targeting the TCR CDR3 was performed with the HTBI primer set. From the multiplex PCR reads, TCRdb called clonotypes with MiXCR, one entry per CDR3 protein. The table records approximately 590,000 distinct CDR3 sequences, roughly 50% of them present only once. This CDR3 is built from 15 residues. Germline lookup yields CDR1 SGHTA and CDR2 FQGNSA. V was cut by 1 base and J by 4 bases, with 13 bases left in between. Patients aged 18 to 65 had newly diagnosed hyperthyroidism lasting under 2 months. This specimen belongs to a study of T cells in Graves' hyperthyroidism and ophthalmopathy. Study results and caveats: In the analysis, a 13 V-J model separated ophthalmopathy from stable hyperthyroidism. In validation, the model predicted ophthalmopathy. These predictions came a median roughly 6.5 months before onset.

The sequence was obtained from a woman younger than 30 with Graves' hyperthyroidism. The chain combines TRBV7-2 with TRBJ1-2; a weak D match, TRBD1 (5 bases). Specimen: peripheral blood or thyroid tissue (not recorded which). CDR3: CASSLVHAGTYGYTF. The CDR3 DNA sequence: TGTGCCAGCAGCTTAGTGCATGCGGGGACCTATGGCTACACCTTC.